This T cell receptor (beta chain) was sequenced during a study of CD8 T cells in ankylosing spondylitis. Study findings and constraints: The study identified a TCR beta motif of seven or eight highly homologous variants that appeared characteristic of ankylosing spondylitis blood. The authors reported significant enrichment of disease-linked clones in matched ankylosing spondylitis synovial fluid. CD8+ by phenotype, disease-linked clones were relatively rare in peripheral blood.

The authors made TCR beta libraries by quantitative 5'-RACE with molecular barcodes. TCRdb ran MiXCR on the 5' RACE reads and lists one entry per CDR3 protein. The sample consists of under 850,000 distinct CDR3 sequences, about 20% of them appearing once. Germline lookup yields CDR1 SGHRS and CDR2 YFSETQ. The CDR3 runs to 18 residues. Trimming at V came to 0 bases and at J to 6 bases, leaving 11 bases not matched to a gene. There are a few counts of this clonotype. Its antigen is as yet unknown. This receptor was identified in a male donor with ankylosing spondylitis. The genes are TRBV5-1 and TRBJ2-1, with 11 bases aligning to TRBD2. Sequenced input: blood, either unsorted or a sorted T cell fraction (not recorded which). The CDR3 is CASSLASSGGAVGNEQFF. CDR3 DNA sequence: TGCGCCAGCAGCTTGGCCAGTAGCGGGGGGGCCGTAGGCAATGAGCAGTTCTTC.